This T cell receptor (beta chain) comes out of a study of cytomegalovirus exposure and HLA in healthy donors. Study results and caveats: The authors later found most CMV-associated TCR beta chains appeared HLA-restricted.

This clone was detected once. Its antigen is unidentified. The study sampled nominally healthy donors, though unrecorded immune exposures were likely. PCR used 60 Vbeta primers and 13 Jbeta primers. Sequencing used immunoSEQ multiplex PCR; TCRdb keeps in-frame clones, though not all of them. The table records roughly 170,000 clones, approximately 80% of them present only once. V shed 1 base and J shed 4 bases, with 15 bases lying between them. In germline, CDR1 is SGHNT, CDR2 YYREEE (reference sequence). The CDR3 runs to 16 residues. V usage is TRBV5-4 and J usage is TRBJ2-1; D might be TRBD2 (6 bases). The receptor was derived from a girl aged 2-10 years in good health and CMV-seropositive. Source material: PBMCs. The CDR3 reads CASSLQGLPPYNEQFF. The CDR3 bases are TGTGCCAGCAGCTTGCAAGGACTACCCCCGTACAATGAGCAGTTCTTC.